The source of this T cell receptor (beta chain) is a study of blood T cells in healthy people across ages. Overall study results and limits: There was a strong correlation between TCR beta diversity and naive T cell percentage.

Germline V gene lookup returns CDR1 MNHEY and CDR2 SVGAGI. This CDR3 is built from 11 residues. V gave up 4 bases and J gave up 7 bases, with 7 bases separating them. It was with a sample-barcoded 5' primer and a J-beta primer mix that a second PCR of roughly 7 to 11 cycles was run. TCRdb reprocessed the 5' RACE reads with MiXCR, giving one entry per CDR3 protein. Here the sample spans over 1,200,000 distinct CDR3 sequences, around 59% being singletons. Concerning this clonotype: The antigen remains unidentified.

The genes are TRBV6-5 and TRBJ1-2; no clear D gene. The sequence was obtained from a man aged 18 to 35 in good health. Specimen: blood. CDR3 amino acids: CASSSYSGYTF. The CDR3 region has the DNA TGTGCCAGCAGTTCGTACTCTGGCTACACCTTC.